This T cell receptor (beta chain) originates from a study of shared clonotypes between healthy human individuals. Study results and caveats: Relative to memory subsets, naive subsets generally showed larger estimated richness.

Naive CD8 populations comprised CD45RO-negative cells positively selected for CCR7, excluding terminally differentiated effector memory CD45RA+ cells. Caucasian adults living in Nashville, Tennessee, provided all samples. Per the germline V gene, CDR1 is MGHRA and CDR2 is YSYEKL. V lost 0 bases, J lost 6 bases, and 10 bases stayed unmatched. The CDR3 loop spans 16 amino acids. As to this clone: Its antigen is still unknown.

Per the original methods: Filtering was not the same, since immunoSEQ gave junction-only sequences without quality scores. The protocol was immunoSEQ multiplex PCR, while the TCRdb copy is restricted to in-frame clones and leaves out a portion. V and J calls and clone size are as listed in that table; D and trimming were resolved from the DNA. The sample yields about 2,100,000 clones, around 93% seen once. The TCR originated in a man younger than 30 in good health. Some clones in this sample may be carry-over from other donors' samples. The sample taken for sequencing was naive CD8+ T cells from PBMCs. The chain is built from TRBV4-1 and TRBJ1-2; 7 positions match TRBD1. This CDR3 reads CASSQDNRGWSDGYTF. The CDR3 bases are TGCGCCAGCAGCCAAGATAACAGGGGCTGGTCGGATGGCTACACCTTC.